This T cell receptor beta chain is drawn from a study of cytomegalovirus exposure and HLA in healthy donors. The study, taken as a whole, reports: Rarity characterized most TCR sequences, yet some public TCRs appeared in many donors.

The table came from immunoSEQ multiplex PCR; TCRdb's copy has only in-frame clones and leaves some out. The data hold about 40,000 clones, with roughly 93% observed a single time. From the approximately 120-subject validation cohort, which was separate from the approximately 670-subject first cohort, the donors were drawn. Note on this clone: The antigen remains unidentified.

Trimming took 2 bases from V and 11 from J; bases not matched to a gene: 9. CDR3 size: 13 residues. Germline assignment: CDR1 SGHNT and CDR2 YYREEE (reference sequence). The material sequenced was PBMCs. The chain has TRBV5-4 and TRBJ2-5, with 7 bases that match TRBD2. The sequence derives from a woman under 30 in good health and CMV-seronegative. CDR3 in amino acids: CASSFGMGGEQYF. Written as DNA, the CDR3 is TGTGCCAGCAGCTTCGGGATGGGGGGGGAGCAGTACTTC. Full variable domain (missing parts from reference TRBV5-4 and TRBJ2-5): ETGVTQSPTHLIKTRGQQVTLRCSSQSGHNTVSWYQQALGQGPQFIFQYYREEENGRGNFPPRFSGLQFPNYSSELNVNALELDDSALYLCASSFGMGGEQYFGPGTRLLVL.